This TCR beta chain was captured by sequencing in a study of cytomegalovirus exposure and HLA in healthy donors (dated by TCRdb to between 2016 and 2019). At the level of the whole study: A later analysis indicated that the 120 or so validation repertoires were generated on the platform also employed for the roughly 650 repertoires of the first cohort. The study was designed to test whether signatures of past pathogen exposure could be identified by cataloging public T cell receptors. In addition to the first cohort of approximately 650 subjects, a separate validation cohort of 100 to 150 different subjects was used. To predict cytomegalovirus infection status, the study combined high-throughput TCR immunosequencing, statistical association of individual TCRs with disease status, and machine learning.

Libraries came from the immunoSEQ multiplex PCR assay. In the original analysis: A statistical classification framework was built to diagnose cytomegalovirus status from the catalog of TCR beta chain sequences. Entries here come from immuneACCESS through TCRdb and include only in-frame sequences with V and J called. Some clones fail to appear in such tables; in the studies checked, an unresolved V gene covers under half of the shortfall, and the cause of the remainder is unknown. From that table come the V and J calls and clone size; the DNA was used to work out D and trimming. For this sample there are tens of thousands of clones; roughly 94% appear just once. The ten largest clones add up to 0.6% to 0.7% of the sample. Findings and caveats that apply to the study as a whole: In a later analysis, TCRs clustered in the first cohort were found to also tend to co-occur in the 130 or so validation repertoires, with approximately 93% of cluster scores above 0. In the study, around 160 TCR beta chains were listed as associated with cytomegalovirus. It was suggested by the authors that the approach could potentially be generalized to other disease states and immunological phenotypes. Cytomegalovirus status was reported to be diagnosed by the classifier with high specificity and sensitivity in both the original and validation cohorts. Three of the identified cytomegalovirus-associated TCR beta chains were confirmed in vitro to be specific for cytomegalovirus antigens. While some public TCRs were present in many individuals, most TCR sequences turned up only very rarely across donors. A later analysis lacked HLA typing for the validation cohort, so it scored co-occurrence in that cohort across all 110 or so repertoires.

V has 5 bases trimmed and J has 8 bases trimmed; junction bases matching no gene number 14. The CDR3 goes from the cysteine to the phenylalanine over 15 residues. The DNA shown is the 45-base CDR3, in frame from base 1. CDR1 and CDR2, per the germline V gene, are SGHAT and FQNNGV. The donors were included in the validation cohort of 100 to 150 subjects, a group kept apart from the approximately 670-subject first cohort. As concerns this clone: Its antigen remains unidentified. Qualities for individual bases were not recorded, and no much larger clone is one base off.

This TCR derives from a woman aged 18-29 years in good health and CMV-seronegative. Source material: PBMCs. This chain joins TRBV11-2 to TRBJ1-1; 7 middle bases align to TRBD1. The DNA sequence follows: TGTGCCAGCAGCCGCCCCGCCCTCGGACAGGAGGAAGCTTTCTTT. This translates into CASSRPALGQEEAFF.